This T cell receptor beta chain was recovered during a study of blood T cell repertoires in COVID-19 (dated by TCRdb to the early 2020s). Looking at the study overall: The collaborator samples originated in the United States, Italy and Spain and spanned the acute and convalescent phases of COVID-19. Samples came from the ongoing ImmuneRACE study (first 160 participants) plus 1,254 subjects from 6 global collaborators. The prospective study material was composed of cDNA or gDNA derived from T cells, B-cell-depleted T cells, or PBMCs. The repertoires were made available in a free public database intended to serve as a resource for research on the immune response to SARS-CoV-2. Where available, HLA class I and class II types were obtained from metadata supplied by the sample provider rather than from assay-based typing. Sample metadata almost always included a de-identified subject ID, COVID-19 status, age in years and sex. The dataset comprised deeply sampled blood TCRbeta repertoires from subjects exposed to, actively infected with, or recovered from COVID-19.

Overall results and qualifications from the work: Clinical and demographic metadata were provided uncurated, with the amount varying by source and participant.

CDR1 and CDR2 were assigned from the germline V gene (reference sequence) as SGHNT and YYREEE. The V end loses 4 bases and the J end loses 1 base, and a stretch of 11 bases separates them. Reading from cysteine to phenylalanine, the CDR3 counts 14 amino acids. Kept here is only the CDR3 DNA, which spans 42 bases and is read in frame from base 1. Comments on this clone: Its antigen remains unidentified. The record has no base qualities; no much larger clone is one base away.

TCRbeta CDR3 regions were amplified from genomic DNA using the immunoSEQ Assay, a bias-controlled multiplex PCR. In the original analysis: The number of nucleated cells in each sample was estimated by amplification of reference gene primers within the assay. Sequence reads were collapsed and filtered to measure the absolute abundance of every unique TCRbeta CDR3 rearrangement. For each sample, productive Simpson clonality was calculated as the square root of Simpson's diversity index across productive rearrangements. TCRdb took over this immuneACCESS table, retaining in-frame rearrangements with V and J assigned. Such tables are incomplete; in checked studies, under half of the missing clones stem from an unresolved V gene, and the remainder is unexplained. V and J calls and clone size are as listed in that table; D and trimming were resolved from the DNA. Present in this sample are some 350,000 clones, about four fifths of which were seen just once. The leading ten clones occupy 2.5% to 3.5% of the sample.

Collaborating institutions collected whole blood in K2EDTA tubes following their own protocols. Collaborator samples were shipped for TCRbeta analysis as frozen whole blood, isolated PBMCs, or DNA extracted from either sample type. Sequences were obtained from peripheral blood. The clonotype originates from a man aged 25 to 45 with active or convalescent COVID-19. The chain links TRBV5-4 with TRBJ2-5; TRBD2 could be the D gene, as 6 bases match. The DNA is TGTGCCAGCAGCCAGGGCGGGGCCCAAGAGACCCAGTACTTC. Its coded protein is CASSQGGAQETQYF.